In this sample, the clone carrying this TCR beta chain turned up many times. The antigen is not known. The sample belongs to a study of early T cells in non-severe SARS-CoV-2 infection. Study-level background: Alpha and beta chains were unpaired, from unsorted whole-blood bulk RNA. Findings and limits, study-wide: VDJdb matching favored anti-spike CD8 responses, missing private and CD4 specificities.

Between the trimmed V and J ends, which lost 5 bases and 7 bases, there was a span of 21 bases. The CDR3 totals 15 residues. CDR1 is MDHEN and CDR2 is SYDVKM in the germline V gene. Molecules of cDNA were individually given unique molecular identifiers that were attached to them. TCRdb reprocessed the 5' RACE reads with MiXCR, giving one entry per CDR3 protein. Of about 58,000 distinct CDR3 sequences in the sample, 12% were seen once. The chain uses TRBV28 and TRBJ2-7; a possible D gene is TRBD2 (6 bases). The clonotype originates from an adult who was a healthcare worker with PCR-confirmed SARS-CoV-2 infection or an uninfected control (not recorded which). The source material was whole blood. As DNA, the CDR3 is TGTGCCAGCAGTCTCCGAGGTAGCGGACTCATGGAGCAGTACTTC. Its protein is CASSLRGSGLMEQYF.